Each of the 6 T cell receptor beta chains below was sequenced from the same sample in a study of blood T cells in healthy people across ages. For the second PCR, which ran for 7 to 11 cycles, a sample-barcoded 5' primer and a J-beta primer mix were used. TCRdb used MiXCR to reprocess the 5' RACE reads, holding one entry per CDR3 protein. The sample has 1.5 million to 2 million distinct CDR3 sequences, 28% seen once. Source material: blood. These receptors were taken from a woman in her 30s in good health.

The chain couples TRBV18 to TRBJ2-5, with D perhaps TRBD1 or TRBD2 (6 bases each). Germline lookup yields CDR1 KGHSH and CDR2 LQKENI. The CDR3 consists of 15 residues. V shed 3 bases and J shed 5 bases, with 16 bases lying between them. DNA of the CDR3: TGTGCCAGCTCACCGGTAGCCGGGGGCGAGGAGACCCAGTACTTC. It translates to CASSPVAGGEETQYF.

This clonotype occurred a few times. V is TRBV9 and J is TRBJ2-2; possible D gene TRBD2, 6 bases. Germline CDR1 and CDR2: SGDLS and YYNGEE. Trimming took 3 bases from V and 4 from J, leaving 10 bases between them. This CDR3 is 14 amino acids long. The CDR3 reads CASSDGRRTGELFF. DNA for the CDR3: TGTGCCAGCAGCGATGGGAGGCGCACCGGGGAGCTGTTTTTT.

With regard to this clonotype: A much bigger clone sits one base away, suggesting this may be a read error. The V call is TRBV5-5, the J call TRBJ1-2, with D maybe TRBD1 (5 bases). The CDR3 runs 14 residues. CDR1 is SGHKS and CDR2 is YYEKEE in the germline V gene (reference sequence). The CDR3 DNA sequence: TGTGCCAGCAGCTTGGCCAGGGCTAACTATGGCCACACCTTC. Translating it yields CASSLARANYGHTF.

This clonotype was observed many times. This chain connects TRBV4-3 to TRBJ1-2; D unclear. Per germline, CDR1 LGHNA and CDR2 YSLEER. V lost 0 bases and J 4 bases, leaving 9 bases between the germline ends. The CDR3 spans 14 residues. The CDR3 sequence is CASSQDSEGYGYTF. The CDR3 DNA is TGCGCCAGCAGCCAAGATTCAGAAGGCTATGGCTACACCTTC.

This clonotype occurred once. J is TRBJ1-3 and V is TRBV12-3 or TRBV12-4, with TRBD1 matching over 9 bases. This CDR3 has 15 amino acids. J gave up 4 bases and V 4 bases, and 5 bases lay outside the gene matches. The CDR3 coding sequence is TGTGCCAGCAGTTCCCCGGACAGGGGCGGAAACACCATATATTTT. Amino acids: CASSSPDRGGNTIYF.

As to this clonotype: A much larger clonotype is one base distant, so this may be a read error. The gene calls are TRBV6-5 and TRBJ2-5; possible D gene TRBD2, 5 bases. The CDR3 runs 15 residues. The germline gives CDR1 MNHEY, CDR2 SVGAGI. V gave up 6 bases and J gave up 11 bases, with 25 bases separating them. CDR3 coding DNA: TGTGCCAGCAGCCTGACTAAATGGTCCTACAATGAGCAGTACTTC. As protein: CASSLTKWSYNEQYF.